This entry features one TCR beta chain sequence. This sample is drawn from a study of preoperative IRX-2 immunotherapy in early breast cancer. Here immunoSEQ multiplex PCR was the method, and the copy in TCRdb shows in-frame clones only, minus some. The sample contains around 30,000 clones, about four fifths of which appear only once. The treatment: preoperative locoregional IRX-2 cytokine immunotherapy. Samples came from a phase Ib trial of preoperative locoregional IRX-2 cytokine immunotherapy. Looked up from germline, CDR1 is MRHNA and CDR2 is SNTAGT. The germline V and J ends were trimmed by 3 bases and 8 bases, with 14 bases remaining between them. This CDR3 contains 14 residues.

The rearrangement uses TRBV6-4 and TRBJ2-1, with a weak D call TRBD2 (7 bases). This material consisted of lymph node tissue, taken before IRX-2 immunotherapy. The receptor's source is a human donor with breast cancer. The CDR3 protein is CASSEEGRGHEQFF. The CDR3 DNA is TGTGCCAGCAGTGAAGAGGGGCGGGGGCATGAGCAGTTCTTC.